These 2 T cell receptor beta chains originate from one sample sequenced in a study of blood T cell repertoires in COVID-19. The data were produced by immunoSEQ multiplex PCR, yet TCRdb's version contains in-frame clones alone and is incomplete. The sample includes roughly 210,000 clones, less than 90% seen only once; the top ten take roughly a tenth. Sequenced: peripheral blood. All receptors derive from an elderly woman with COVID-19, enrolled during active disease.

J is TRBJ1-1 and V is TRBV6-5; tentative D call: TRBD1 (6 bases). Looked up from germline, CDR1 is MNHEY and CDR2 is SVGAGI. The CDR3 has 13 amino acids. Trimming removed 6 bases at V and 5 bases at J, with 13 bases between. CDR3 bases: TGTGCCAGCAGGATAACAGGGCTAACTGAAGCTTTCTTT. It translates to CASRITGLTEAFF.

The rearrangement links TRBV5-1 to TRBJ1-3; D gene unclear. Germline-derived CDR1 and CDR2 are SGHRS and YFSETQ. Trimming removed 0 bases at V and 0 bases at J, with 7 bases between. The CDR3 has 15 residues. The CDR3 region has the DNA TGCGCCAGCAGCTTGGGACACTTCTCTGGAAACACCATATATTTT. This translates into CASSLGHFSGNTIYF.